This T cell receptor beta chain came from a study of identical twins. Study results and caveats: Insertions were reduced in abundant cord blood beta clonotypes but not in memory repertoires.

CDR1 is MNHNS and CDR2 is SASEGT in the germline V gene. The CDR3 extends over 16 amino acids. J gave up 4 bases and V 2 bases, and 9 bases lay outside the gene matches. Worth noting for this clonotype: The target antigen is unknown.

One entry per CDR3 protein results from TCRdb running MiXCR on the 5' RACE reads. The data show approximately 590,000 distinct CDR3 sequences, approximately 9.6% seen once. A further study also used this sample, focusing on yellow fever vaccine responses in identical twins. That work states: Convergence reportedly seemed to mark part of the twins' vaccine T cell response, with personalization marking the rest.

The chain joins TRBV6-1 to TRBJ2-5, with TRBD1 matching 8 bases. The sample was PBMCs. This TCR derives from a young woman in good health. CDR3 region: CASSERSGGGGETQYF. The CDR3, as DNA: TGTGCCAGCAGTGAACGTTCAGGGGGCGGAGGAGAGACCCAGTACTTC.